A single sample is the source of the 7 T cell receptor beta chains below, sequenced in a study of T-cell reconstitution after alpha-beta-depleted transplantation in children (dated by TCRdb to about 2016). Taken with the paper, the label for treatment or condition translates to: allogeneic hematopoietic cell transplantation with graft depleted of TCRalphabeta T cells and CD19 B cells. Library creation used PCR. Sequencing was performed on an Illumina HiSeq 2500. TCR library preparation used molecular barcoding, with unique molecular identifiers applied to normalize quantification of the TCRbeta repertoire. TCRdb took the public reads, trimmed them with fastp at Q25, ran MiXCR for clone calling and kept in-frame beta chains. All rows with the same CDR3 protein become a single entry with the most common DNA and genes. This sample holds approximately 490,000 distinct CDR3 sequences; about 10% were observed only once. The top ten hold approximately 2% of the sample.

The specimen was PBMCs, collected before TCRalphabeta/CD19-depleted stem cell transplant. The source is a child between 2 and 9 years old with inherited bone marrow failure, due to receive a stem cell transplant.

This clonotype was detected many times. J is TRBJ2-1 and V is TRBV28, with D unresolved. CDR3 length equals 15 residues. The V end lost 5 bases, the J end lost 2 bases, and 13 bases lay between the germline ends. Germline CDR1 and CDR2: MDHEN and SYDVKM. The CDR3 sequence is CASSVGFPAYNEQFF. Here the CDR3 DNA reads TGTGCCAGCAGTGTCGGCTTCCCAGCCTACAATGAGCAGTTCTTC.

This clonotype was counted many times. CDR3 DNA sequence: TGCGCCAGCAGCCCGCATGAGGCGGGAGCCCCCTACGAGCAGTACTTC. Residues: CASSPHEAGAPYEQYF. The rearrangement uses TRBV4-1 and TRBJ2-7; 7 bases line up with TRBD2. The CDR3 spans 16 residues. The junction had 11 bases not matched to a gene; V was cut back by 4 bases and J by 2 bases. Germline CDR1 reads MGHRA; CDR2 reads YSYEKL.

This clonotype has at least ten counts. V usage is TRBV11-2 and J usage is TRBJ2-7, with 8 bases lining up with TRBD1. The CDR3 spans 14 residues. V lost 5 bases to trimming and J lost 1 base; unmatched junction nucleotides: 4. Germline V CDR1 and CDR2: SGHAT, FQNNGV. CDR3 amino acids: CASSHGQGSYEQYF. The CDR3 DNA reads TGTGCCAGCAGCCATGGACAGGGTTCCTACGAGCAGTACTTC.

This clonotype was seen at least ten times. V and J are TRBV7-9 and TRBJ2-7, with D hard to call. Trimming took off 5 bases at V and 0 bases at J, with 11 bases between the two ends. The CDR3 extends over 14 amino acids. Looked up from germline, CDR1 is SEHNR and CDR2 is FQNEAQ (reference sequence). Here the CDR3 reads CASSRDLGSYEQYF. The CDR3, as DNA: TGTGCCAGCAGCCGCGACCTTGGCTCCTACGAGCAGTACTTC.

The rearrangement links TRBV19 to TRBJ2-3; D call uncertain. Germline V gives CDR1 LNHDA, CDR2 SQIVND (reference sequence). The germline V and J ends were trimmed by 10 bases and 0 bases, with 11 bases remaining between them. CDR3 length: 13 amino acids. CDR3 loop: CATHSDSTDTQYF. CDR3 DNA: TGTGCCACCCACTCGGACAGCACAGATACGCAGTATTTT.

There are many counts of this clonotype. The rearrangement uses TRBV7-2 and TRBJ2-1; D unclear. CDR1 is SGHTA and CDR2 is FQGNSA in the germline V gene. The V and J ends lost 6 bases and 3 bases respectively, with 3 bases between them. This CDR3 has 11 residues. CDR3 sequence reads: CASSDYNEQFF. The DNA for the CDR3 is TGTGCCAGCAGTGACTACAATGAGCAGTTCTTC.

This clonotype was seen many times. This rearrangement joins TRBV28 to TRBJ2-1; 12 bases align to TRBD1. Germline-derived CDR1 and CDR2 are MDHEN and SYDVKM. Germline trimming cut 10 bases from V and 7 bases from J; bases unmatched to any gene: 17. CDR3 length equals 17 residues. The CDR3 coding sequence is TGTGCCACCCGGGACAGGGGGCAGCGCGGGAGGGGGAATGAGCAGTTCTTC. The encoded protein is CATRDRGQRGRGNEQFF. The full variable domain, with the rest looked up from reference TRBV28 and TRBJ2-1, is DVKVTQSSRYLVKRTGEKVFLECVQDMDHENMFWYRQDPGLGLRLIYFSYDVKMKEKGDIPEGYSVSREKKERFSLILESASTNQTSMYLCATRDRGQRGRGNEQFFGPGTRLTVL.